Below, 21 T cell receptor beta chains from the same sample are listed, as sequenced in a study of Tregs in tolerant kidney transplant recipients. The assay was immunoSEQ multiplex PCR, and TCRdb's table has in-frame clones only and misses some. The table includes around 98,000 clones, 93% detected once. Sequencing used CD4+ T cells from blood, obtained before the transplant. All receptors come from a human donor who received a combined kidney and bone marrow transplant.

J is TRBJ1-2 and V is TRBV4-3; D is possibly TRBD1 (5 bases). V was pared by 4 bases and J by 6 bases, with 15 bases between. Germline V gene lookup returns CDR1 LGHNA and CDR2 YSLEER. This CDR3 region has 14 residues. CDR3 nucleotides: TGCGCCAGCAGCCCCCAGGGCGAGACAGATGGCTACACCTTC. It is translated as CASSPQGETDGYTF.

The rearrangement links TRBV6-6 to TRBJ2-2; weak D call: TRBD1 (5 bases). V gave up 5 bases and J gave up 0 bases, with 7 bases separating them. CDR3 length equals 14 residues. Germline values: CDR1 MNHNY, CDR2 SVGAGI (reference sequence). The CDR3 is CASSKGSNTGELFF. The CDR3 bases are TGTGCCAGCAGTAAGGGGTCGAACACCGGGGAGCTGTTTTTT.

The J gene is TRBJ2-7, the V gene TRBV7-6, with 10 nucleotides matching TRBD2. This CDR3 is built from 15 residues. Germline V gene data show CDR1 as SGHVS and CDR2 as FNYEAQ. Losses at the gene ends were 5 bases for V and 6 bases for J; bases not matched to a gene: 10. Here the CDR3 reads CASSPPLAGATEQYF. The CDR3 nucleotides are TGTGCCAGCAGCCCGCCTCTAGCGGGAGCGACCGAGCAGTACTTC.

The chain employs TRBV27 and TRBJ1-1; unclear D gene. There are 13 residues in the CDR3. V lost 5 bases to trimming and J lost 3 bases, with 10 bases between them. The germline V gene has CDR1 MNHEY and CDR2 SMNVEV (reference sequence). The CDR3 reads CASSLQRDTEAFF. The CDR3 DNA sequence: TGTGCCAGCAGTCTCCAACGAGACACTGAAGCTTTCTTT.

The chain employs TRBV9 and TRBJ2-3; weak D call: TRBD2 (6 bases). There are 14 residues in the CDR3. V lost 0 bases, J lost 5 bases, and 10 bases lay in between. In germline, CDR1 is SGDLS, CDR2 YYNGEE. The chain's CDR3 is CASSVDWGGDTQYF. The CDR3 DNA sequence: TGTGCCAGCAGCGTAGACTGGGGAGGAGATACGCAGTATTTT.

Comment on this clone: At the DNA level, this CDR3 is encoded by other sequences in the same sample as well. The gene calls are TRBV6-4 and TRBJ1-6, with no clear D. Germline V CDR1 and CDR2: MRHNA, SNTAGT. The CDR3 runs 15 residues. The germline V and J ends were trimmed by 8 bases and 5 bases, with 16 bases remaining between them. For the CDR3, the DNA is TGTGCCAGCCCCATCCGGGGAGTCCATAATTCACCCCTCCACTTT. Translating it yields CASPIRGVHNSPLHF.

For this clone: The same CDR3 is also encoded by other DNA sequences in this sample. The chain combines TRBV5-1 with TRBJ1-6; 7 bases agree with TRBD1. V lost 6 bases and J lost 7; bases outside the gene matches: 10. The CDR3 runs to 15 residues. Germline CDR1 SGHRS, CDR2 YFSETQ. The CDR3 DNA sequence: TGCGCCAGCACCCAAGTTGGGACAGAAAATTCACCCCTCCACTTT. This codes for CASTQVGTENSPLHF.

The V and J genes are TRBV28 and TRBJ2-1; 9 bases fit TRBD2. V shed 4 bases, J shed 3 bases, and the junction held 7 bases outside the gene matches. This CDR3 is built from 16 residues. CDR1 is MDHEN and CDR2 is SYDVKM in the germline V gene. As DNA, the CDR3 is TGTGCCAGCAGTTCCCCGACTAGCGGCCTCTACAATGAGCAGTTCTTC. This encodes CASSSPTSGLYNEQFF.

The gene calls are TRBV7-2 and TRBJ2-7; TRBD2 is a possible D gene (5 bases). The CDR3 is 13 amino acids. Germline lookup yields CDR1 SGHTA and CDR2 FQGNSA. V lost 5 bases to trimming and J lost 3 bases, with 11 bases between them. DNA for the CDR3: TGTGCCAGCAGCCGACTACCCTACTACGAGCAGTACTTC. Protein product: CASSRLPYYEQYF.

This clone was picked up one time. V gene TRBV27 combines with J gene TRBJ2-2, with D unresolved. CDR3 length: 16 residues. Germline V gives CDR1 MNHEY, CDR2 SMNVEV (reference sequence). V was cut by 3 bases and J by 1 base, with 12 bases left in between. The CDR3 DNA reads as TGTGCCAGCAGTTTGTCCCAGACGGGGAACACCGGGGAGCTGTTTTTT. It specifies CASSLSQTGNTGELFF.

This chain joins TRBV7-2 and TRBJ1-5; 9 bases match TRBD1. Germline CDR1 is SGHTA and CDR2 is FQGNSA. The V segment lost 5 bases and the J segment 7 bases; nucleotides outside the gene matches: 12. The CDR3 runs to 16 residues. This CDR3 reads CASSLGTGISRQPQHF. CDR3 DNA: TGTGCCAGCAGCCTAGGGACAGGGATTTCAAGGCAGCCCCAGCATTTT. The complete variable domain, with remaining parts taken from reference TRBV7-2 and TRBJ1-5, reads GAGVSQSPSNKVTEKGKDVELRCDPISGHTALYWYRQSLGQGLEFLIYFQGNSAPDKSGLPSDRFSAERTGGSVSTLTIQRTQQEDSAVYLCASSLGTGISRQPQHFGDGTRLSIL.

The genes are TRBV27 and TRBJ2-3; 12 bases line up with TRBD2. The V gene's germline CDR1 is MNHEY and CDR2 SMNVEV (reference sequence). V lost 4 bases and J lost 0; bases outside the gene matches: 8. This CDR3 comprises 18 residues. Written as DNA, the CDR3 is TGTGCCAGCAGTTCAAGGACTAGCGGGACCCTAAGCACAGATACGCAGTATTTT. This encodes CASSSRTSGTLSTDTQYF.

V is TRBV7-9 and J is TRBJ2-7; 14 bases fit TRBD2. CDR3 length: 15 amino acids. Trimming removed 4 bases from V and 3 bases from J; junction bases left unmatched: 2. Germline CDR1 SEHNR, CDR2 FQNEAQ (reference sequence). The CDR3 region is CASSYGTSGSYEQYF. CDR3 DNA sequence: TGTGCCAGCAGCTATGGGACTAGCGGGAGCTACGAGCAGTACTTC.

This clone has more than one count but fewer than ten. The chain employs TRBV4-3 and TRBJ1-4, with D maybe TRBD1 (5 bases). Trimming cost V 1 base and J 8 bases, with 17 bases left between them. CDR3 length equals 16 residues. Germline V CDR1 and CDR2: LGHNA, YSLEER. CDR3 DNA: TGCGCCAGCAGCCAAGGAGCCTATTACGGGGGGGAAAAACTGTTTTTT. Its protein is CASSQGAYYGGEKLFF.

The rearrangement joins TRBV7-9 to TRBJ1-4; D gene unclear. V shed 3 bases and J shed 0 bases, with 20 bases lying between them. Germline V gene data show CDR1 as SEHNR and CDR2 as FQNEAQ (reference sequence). The CDR3 has 19 amino acids. This chain's CDR3 is CASSFGHPDLLATNEKLFF. For the CDR3, the DNA is TGTGCCAGCAGCTTCGGCCATCCTGACCTACTAGCAACTAATGAAAAACTGTTTTTT.

This clone was found once. V and J are TRBV9 and TRBJ2-5; the D gene is possibly TRBD2 (5 bases). This CDR3 is 16 amino acids long. In germline, CDR1 is SGDLS, CDR2 YYNGEE. Between the trimmed V and J ends, which lost 0 bases and 1 base, there was a span of 13 bases. CDR3 nucleotide sequence: TGTGCCAGCAGCGTAGCCGTCTCGGGGTCCCAAGAGACCCAGTACTTC. Its translation: CASSVAVSGSQETQYF.

The gene calls are TRBV7-2 and TRBJ2-5, with D perhaps matching TRBD1 (5 bases). Germline CDR1 reads SGHTA; CDR2 reads FQGNSA. This CDR3 comprises 14 residues. V lost 6 bases to trimming and J lost 2 bases, with 13 bases between them. The CDR3 spells CASRIAGRQETQYF. The CDR3 DNA reads TGTGCCAGCAGGATCGCAGGGCGACAAGAGACCCAGTACTTC.

V and J are TRBV28 and TRBJ2-7; 9 bases fit TRBD1. This CDR3 is 12 amino acids long. Germline values: CDR1 MDHEN, CDR2 SYDVKM. The ends lost 2 bases at V and 12 bases at J; junction bases unmatched: 5. CDR3 residues: CASSLGPGQGYF. The CDR3, as DNA: TGTGCCAGCAGTTTAGGACCGGGACAGGGGTACTTC. Full variable domain (remainder filled in from reference TRBV28 and TRBJ2-7): DVKVTQSSRYLVKRTGEKVFLECVQDMDHENMFWYRQDPGLGLRLIYFSYDVKMKEKGDIPEGYSVSREKKERFSLILESASTNQTSMYLCASSLGPGQGYFGPGTRLTVT.

This clone was picked up one time. CDR3 residues: CASSKDTGKWSNQPQHF. Written as DNA, the CDR3 is TGTGCCAGCAGCAAAGACACAGGGAAATGGAGCAATCAGCCCCAGCATTTT. This chain joins TRBV21-1 and TRBJ1-5; the D call of TRBD1 is as the table states it, not checked on the DNA. TRBV21-1 is a pseudogene locus. The CDR3 consists of 17 residues.

This chain uses TRBV4-1 with TRBJ1-2; tentative D call: TRBD1 (6 bases). With 0 bases removed from V and 4 bases from J, the gap between germline ends came to 12 bases. The germline CDR1 and CDR2 sequences are MGHRA and YSYEKL. This CDR3 spans 15 amino acids. CDR3 bases: TGCGCCAGCAGCCAAGAACCCACAGGGTTCTATGGCTACACCTTC. Its translation is CASSQEPTGFYGYTF.

The genes are TRBV7-3 and TRBJ2-1, with D possibly being TRBD2 (7 bases). V was shortened by 5 bases and J by 7 bases, with 21 bases between the two germline ends. Looked up from germline, CDR1 is SGHTA and CDR2 is FQGTGA. The CDR3 loop spans 16 amino acids. The CDR3 coding sequence is TGTGCCAGCAGCCTAATTAGGGGGGGGGCCCGGAATGAGCAGTTCTTC. Amino acid sequence: CASSLIRGGARNEQFF.